This T cell receptor (beta chain) was captured by sequencing in a study of PD-1 blockade in classical Hodgkin lymphoma. The data were produced by immunoSEQ multiplex PCR, yet TCRdb's version contains in-frame clones alone and is incomplete. Here the sample spans 20,000 to 25,000 clones, roughly 80% being singletons. Each patient relapsed following autologous stem cell transplantation, and prior brentuximab vedotin exposure differed. This CDR3 comprises 12 residues. V shed 6 bases and J shed 5 bases, with 10 bases lying between them. The germline V gene has CDR1 WSHSY and CDR2 SAAADI. Sequencing used peripheral blood mononuclear cells (PBMCs), obtained before the second cycle of nivolumab. This clonotype was obtained from a human donor with classical Hodgkin lymphoma. This chain joins TRBV10-2 and TRBJ2-5; D might be TRBD2 (6 bases). The CDR3 sequence is CASSGGRETQYF. For the CDR3, the DNA is TGCGCCAGCAGCGGAGGGCGCGAGACCCAGTACTTC.